The rows below give T cell receptor beta chains drawn from one sample of a study of T cell changes during pregnancy in multiple sclerosis. Generated by immunoSEQ multiplex PCR, the TCRdb table keeps only in-frame clones and is missing some. The sample has over 55,000 clones; around 92% are singletons. The material sequenced was peripheral blood, taken in the first trimester of pregnancy. The source of these receptors is a female donor with multiple sclerosis, enrolled in a pregnancy study. Each CDR3 is given with its conserved first and last residue. A D gene is named only where the DNA matches it firmly. Clone size appears in some rows only: once, few, many, or a class for an expanded clone.

-	TRBV4-2	-	TRBJ2-5	TGTGCCAGCAGCCAATATTTTAGCGCCCAAGAGACCCAGTACTTC	CASSQYFSAQETQYF
-	TRBV29-1	TRBD1	TRBJ2-1	TGCAGCGTGGCCCCCGGGACAGGGTCCTACAATGAGCAGTTCTTC	CSVAPGTGSYNEQFF
-	TRBV7-8	-	TRBJ2-2	TGTGCCAGCAGCTTAGTCTTCGGGGAGCTGTTTTTT	CASSLVFGELFF
few	TRBV7-6	-	TRBJ1-2	TGTGCCAGCAGCTCAGATGTAGGGGGGGGCGGTGGCTACACCTTC	CASSSDVGGGGGYTF
-	TRBV6-6	-	TRBJ1-4	TGTGCCAGCAGTTACTCGAGGCGTAGGCAGAATGAAAAACTGTTTTTT	CASSYSRRRQNEKLFF
-	TRBV5-6	-	TRBJ1-5	TGTGCCAGCAGCAGGGGTATAAGCAATCAGCCCCAGCATTTT	CASSRGISNQPQHF
-	TRBV5-1	TRBD2	TRBJ2-3	TGCGCCAGCACCAAACTCGGACTAGCGGGAGCCCCGCTTGACACAGATACGCAGTATTTT	CASTKLGLAGAPLDTDTQYF
once	TRBV9	-	TRBJ1-2	TGTGCCAGCAGCGTAGGGTCAGTCGGGAACTATGGCTACACCTTC	CASSVGSVGNYGYTF
once	TRBV7-9	-	TRBJ2-5	TGTGCCAGCAGCTTACGGGGGGCTCTCGAGACCCAGTACTTC	CASSLRGALETQYF
-	TRBV29-1	TRBD1	TRBJ1-1	TGCAGCGTAACTTCCGGGACAGTGGGAACTGAAGCTTTCTTT	CSVTSGTVGTEAFF
once	TRBV27	-	TRBJ2-1	TGTGCCAGCAGCCCAGGGGGCGGGAGGGCCAATGAGCAGTTCTTC	CASSPGGGRANEQFF
once	TRBV19	-	TRBJ1-2	TGTGCCAGTAGCCACGAGGGCTATGGCTACACCTTC	CASSHEGYGYTF
-	TRBV6-6	TRBD1	TRBJ1-1	TGTGCCAGCAGTAACAGGGGTAAGAACACTGAAGCTTTCTTT	CASSNRGKNTEAFF
-	TRBV30	-	TRBJ2-7	TGTGCCTGGTGGGGCCGCCAGCTCTACGAGCAGTACTTC	CAWWGRQLYEQYF
-	TRBV27	TRBD2	TRBJ2-1	TGTGCCAGCAGACAAACTAGCGGGAGGACCTACAATGAGCAGTTCTTC	CASRQTSGRTYNEQFF
-	TRBV15	TRBD2	TRBJ2-1	TGTGCCACCAGCAGAACTAGCGGGGGACCCAGCAATGAGCAGTTCTTC	CATSRTSGGPSNEQFF
-	TRBV9	-	TRBJ2-3	TGTGCCAGCAGCGTAGGTTCTCTTACAGATACGCAGTATTTT	CASSVGSLTDTQYF
-	TRBV27	TRBD1	TRBJ1-2	TGTGCCAGCAGCCCCGACTGGGGACAGATTGGGGGCTACACCTTC	CASSPDWGQIGGYTF
-	TRBV5-1	TRBD2	TRBJ2-1	TGCGCCAGCAGCGAAATAACTAGCGGGTCTTACAATGAGCAGTTCTTC	CASSEITSGSYNEQFF
-	TRBV6-6	-	TRBJ2-1	TGTGCCAGCAGTTACTCGAAAGCCAGTCCTCAGGATGAGCAGTTCTTC	CASSYSKASPQDEQFF
-	TRBV15	-	TRBJ2-1	TGTGCCACCAGCAGAGATCGGCGGGAAGAGCAGTTCTTC	CATSRDRREEQFF
-	TRBV28	-	TRBJ1-4	TGTGCCAGCAACTCTAGATGGCGGGAAAAACTGTTTTTT	CASNSRWREKLFF
-	TRBV14	TRBD2	TRBJ2-2	TGTGCCAGCAGCGAGTGGACTAGCGGGAGAGACGGGGAGCTGTTTTTT	CASSEWTSGRDGELFF
-	TRBV7-9	TRBD1	TRBJ1-3	TGTGCCAGCAGCAACCGGGACAGGGATGGAGGAAACACCATATATTTT	CASSNRDRDGGNTIYF
-	TRBV28	TRBD1	TRBJ1-5	TGTGCCAGCAGGCAGGGGGCGAGAAGTCAGCCCCAGCATTTT	CASRQGARSQPQHF
few	TRBV4-3	TRBD1	TRBJ1-3	TGCGCCAGCAGCCGGACAGGGGGCGCTGGAAACACCATATATTTT	CASSRTGGAGNTIYF
-	TRBV30	TRBD2	TRBJ2-6	TGTGCCTGGAGTCCTAGCGGGAGCGGGTGGTCTGGGGCCAACGTCCTGACTTTC	CAWSPSGSGWSGANVLTF
-	TRBV7-2	-	TRBJ2-1	TGTGCCAGCAGCTTAATTTCGGGAAGCTCCTACAATGAGCAGTTCTTC	CASSLISGSSYNEQFF
-	TRBV7-2	-	TRBJ2-4	TGTGCCAGCAGCTTAGATCCCCGTGTGCGGGTCAAAGCCAAAAACATTCAGTACTTC	CASSLDPRVRVKAKNIQYF
-	TRBV6-5	-	TRBJ1-1	TGTGCCACGCGGTTAGACAGGACGAGTCTCTATGAAGCTTTCTTT	CATRLDRTSLYEAFF
once	TRBV18	TRBD1	TRBJ1-1	TGTGCCAGCTCGTTAACAGGGGGCCCGAACACTGAAGCTTTCTTT	CASSLTGGPNTEAFF
-	TRBV5-1	TRBD2	TRBJ2-3	TGCGCCAGCAGCCCTCGGACTAGCGGGATCACAGATACGCAGTATTTT	CASSPRTSGITDTQYF
-	TRBV4-3	TRBD1	TRBJ2-7	TGCGCCAGCAGCCGCGGACAGGCAACCATTTACGAGCAGTACTTC	CASSRGQATIYEQYF
-	TRBV6-5	TRBD1	TRBJ1-6	TGTGCCAGCAGAAGGCTGGACAGGGTAAATTCACCCCTCCACTTT	CASRRLDRVNSPLHF
-	TRBV19	TRBD1	TRBJ1-1	TGTGCCAGTAGTATAGGGACAGGGGAGACTGAAGCTTTCTTT	CASSIGTGETEAFF
-	TRBV7-2	TRBD1	TRBJ1-2	TGTGCCAGCAGCTTTGGACAGGCCCACTACTATGGCTACACCTTC	CASSFGQAHYYGYTF
once	TRBV11-2	TRBD2	TRBJ2-1	TGTGCCAGCAGCTTAGATATCCCGATAAGGGAGGGCCGAGAGCAGTTCTTC	CASSLDIPIREGREQFF
few	TRBV27	-	TRBJ1-1	TGTGCCAGCAGTGACAGTTACACTGAAGCTTTCTTT	CASSDSYTEAFF
-	TRBV29-1	-	TRBJ2-7	TGCAGCGTAACCCGGTACGAGAGCTCCTACGAGCAGTACTTC	CSVTRYESSYEQYF
-	TRBV6-4	-	TRBJ2-1	TGTGCCAGCAGTGACTCAACTGGTGAGCAGTTCTTC	CASSDSTGEQFF
-	TRBV11-3	TRBD1	TRBJ2-7	TGTGCCAGCAGCCATCTTCGGGACAGGTTCTTC	CASSHLRDRFF